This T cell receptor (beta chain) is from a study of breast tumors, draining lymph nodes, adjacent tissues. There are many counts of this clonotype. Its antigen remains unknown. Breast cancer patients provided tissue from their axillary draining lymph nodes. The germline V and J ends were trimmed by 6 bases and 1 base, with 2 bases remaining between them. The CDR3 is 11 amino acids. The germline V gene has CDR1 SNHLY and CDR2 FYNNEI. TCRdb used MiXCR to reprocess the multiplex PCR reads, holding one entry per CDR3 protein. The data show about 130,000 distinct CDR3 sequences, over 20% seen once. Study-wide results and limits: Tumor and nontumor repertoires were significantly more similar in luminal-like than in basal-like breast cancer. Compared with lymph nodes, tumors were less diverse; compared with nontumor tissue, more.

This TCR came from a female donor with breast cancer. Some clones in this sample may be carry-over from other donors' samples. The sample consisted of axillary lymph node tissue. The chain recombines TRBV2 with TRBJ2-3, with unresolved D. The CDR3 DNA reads TGTGCCAGCAGACGCACAGATACGCAGTATTTT. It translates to CASRRTDTQYF.